The present T cell receptor beta chain was sequenced within a study of CD8+ T cells in alopecia areata. It was cDNA, reverse transcribed from extracted RNA, that served as the sequencing template. Only in-frame clones appear in the TCRdb table, and some are missing; sequencing was by immunoSEQ multiplex PCR. This sample has around 200,000 clones, with more than 55% found just once. With 3 bases clipped from V and 3 bases from J, the junction kept 1 base outside the gene matches. This CDR3 contains 13 residues. Germline V gene sequence: CDR1 MNHEY, CDR2 SMNVEV (reference sequence). Treatment described: oral pan-JAK inhibitor, 5-10 mg twice daily.

The sequence was collected from a human donor with alopecia areata. Sample: CD4+ T cells sorted from blood, taken at week 4, from a patient treated with tofacitinib. The chain is built from TRBV27 and TRBJ1-2, with 7 nucleotides matching TRBD1. The CDR3 loop is CASSLGQYYGYTF. The CDR3 bases are TGTGCCAGCAGTTTGGGACAGTACTATGGCTACACCTTC.